Listed here are 18 T cell receptor beta chains from one sample, sequenced in a study of blood T cell repertoires in COVID-19. Sequenced by immunoSEQ multiplex PCR; TCRdb stores in-frame clones only, minus some. This sample has roughly 33,000 clones, with approximately 87% found just once. Sequences were obtained from peripheral blood. The receptors come from a man at least 80 years old with active COVID-19.

The V gene is TRBV5-1, the J gene TRBJ2-5, with 8 bases fitting TRBD2. The CDR3 extends over 13 amino acids. Unmatched junction bases numbered 1, after V lost 1 base and J lost 5 bases. CDR1 and CDR2 from the germline V gene are SGHRS and YFSETQ. The CDR3 DNA is TGCGCCAGCAGCTTGAAGCGGGAGGAGACCCAGTACTTC. Its translation is CASSLKREETQYF.

This chain connects TRBV7-9 to TRBJ2-6; 9 nucleotides align to TRBD1. Germline CDR1 SEHNR, CDR2 FQNEAQ (reference sequence). The length of the CDR3 is 19 residues. With 3 bases clipped from V and 0 bases from J, the junction kept 9 bases outside the gene matches. The CDR3 here is CASSFGLGQGYSGANVLTF. The CDR3 nucleotides read TGTGCCAGCAGCTTTGGACTGGGACAGGGCTACTCTGGGGCCAACGTCCTGACTTTC.

As regards this clone: Other DNA sequences within the sample encode an identical CDR3. The chain combines TRBV4-3 with TRBJ1-4; TRBD1 matches 9 bases. The V and J ends lost 0 bases and 8 bases, in that order; junction bases with no gene match: 7. This CDR3 contains 16 residues. CDR1 and CDR2 (germline): LGHNA, YSLEER. CDR3 DNA: TGCGCCAGCAGCCAAGATTCGGGACAGGGTCGAGAAAAACTGTTTTTT. It is translated as CASSQDSGQGREKLFF.

The genes are TRBV9 and TRBJ2-5; 7 bases line up with TRBD2. CDR3 length: 14 amino acids. Germline V gene sequence: CDR1 SGDLS, CDR2 YYNGEE. With 6 bases clipped from V and 5 bases from J, the junction kept 10 bases outside the gene matches. The CDR3 DNA reads TGTGCCAGCACCCCTACCCAGCGGGGTGAGACCCAGTACTTC. Translation: CASTPTQRGETQYF.

This clone was counted once. The CDR3 bases are TGTGCCATCCGGACTAGCGGGGGGGGGTACGAGCAGTACTTC. This sequence encodes CAIRTSGGGYEQYF. The chain combines TRBV28 with TRBJ2-5, with 15 nucleotides matching TRBD2. Gene TRBJ2-7 matches the end of the DNA better, so the J call may be wrong. CDR3 length equals 14 residues. Per germline, CDR1 MDHEN and CDR2 SYDVKM.

This rearrangement joins TRBV12-1 to TRBJ2-3; TRBD2 is taken as the D call from the table, unchecked against the DNA. TRBV12-1 is recorded as a pseudogene. There are 18 residues in the CDR3. In DNA, the CDR3 is TGTGCCAGCAGCTCCTTGGACTGTCCTAGCGGGGACACAGATACGCAGTATTTT. As protein: CASSSLDCPSGDTDTQYF.

CDR3: CASSLEQGGSGSPLHF. The DNA for the CDR3 is TGTGCCAGCAGCTTAGAACAGGGTGGGAGCGGATCACCCCTCCACTTT. The chain recombines TRBV7-6 with TRBJ1-6, with D possibly TRBD1 on 6 matching bases. The length of the CDR3 is 16 residues. Trimming shortened V by 1 base and J by 10 bases, and 17 bases separated the two germline ends. The germline CDR1 and CDR2 sequences are SGHVS and FNYEAQ. Complete variable domain (other parts from reference TRBV7-6 and TRBJ1-6): GAGVSQSPRYKVTKRGQDVALRCDPISGHVSLYWYRQALGQGPEFLTYFNYEAQQDKSGLPNDRFSAERPEGSISTLTIQRTEQRDSAMYRCASSLEQGGSGSPLHFGNGTRLTVT.

The rearrangement joins TRBV7-2 to TRBJ1-2; the D gene is possibly TRBD1 (6 bases). Looked up from germline, CDR1 is SGHTA and CDR2 is FQGNSA. The CDR3 extends over 15 amino acids. V was trimmed by 1 base and J by 2 bases, leaving 11 bases between them. CDR3: CASSLGQVVNYGYTF. In DNA, the CDR3 is TGTGCCAGCAGCTTAGGACAGGTTGTCAACTATGGCTACACCTTC.

The chain combines TRBV5-1 with TRBJ2-1, with D perhaps TRBD2 (5 bases). The ends were cut back, 4 bases at V and 0 bases at J, with 11 bases in the middle. This CDR3 region has 15 residues. Germline V gives CDR1 SGHRS, CDR2 YFSETQ. CDR3 coding DNA: TGCGCCAGCAGCCAACGGAGGAGCTCCTACAATGAGCAGTTCTTC. Encoded protein: CASSQRRSSYNEQFF.

The chain combines TRBV28 with TRBJ2-5; D is possibly TRBD1 (6 bases). The CDR3 spans 14 residues. Trimming cost V 3 bases and J 3 bases, with 11 bases left between them. The germline gives CDR1 MDHEN, CDR2 SYDVKM. The CDR3 DNA follows: TGTGCCAGCAGTTTTCTTAGGGGGAAAGAGACCCAGTACTTC. The encoded protein is CASSFLRGKETQYF.

This chain links TRBV14 with TRBJ2-1, with a tentative D call TRBD1 (6 bases). This CDR3 has 11 residues. Germline-derived CDR1 and CDR2 are SGHDN and FVKESK. V was cut by 6 bases and J by 10 bases, with 10 bases left in between. CDR3 sequence (DNA): TGTGCCAGCAGTCTCACAGGGGAGCAGTTCTTC. This encodes CASSLTGEQFF.

The rearrangement joins TRBV28 to TRBJ2-5; 9 bases align to TRBD2. The CDR3 totals 16 residues. After removal of 6 bases from V and 4 bases from J, the junction contained 12 bases not matched to a gene. Germline V gene data show CDR1 as MDHEN and CDR2 as SYDVKM. CDR3 protein: CASRSGYSGSRETQYF. The CDR3 nucleotides read TGTGCCAGCAGGTCGGGGTATAGCGGGAGTCGAGAGACCCAGTACTTC. The full variable domain, rest sourced from reference TRBV28 and TRBJ2-5, is DVKVTQSSRYLVKRTGEKVFLECVQDMDHENMFWYRQDPGLGLRLIYFSYDVKMKEKGDIPEGYSVSREKKERFSLILESASTNQTSMYLCASRSGYSGSRETQYFGPGTRLLVL.

In the case of this clone: Other DNA sequences in this sample translate to the same CDR3. V usage is TRBV7-2 and J usage is TRBJ1-4; no reliable D call. This CDR3 has 16 amino acids. With 4 bases removed from V and 0 bases from J, the gap between germline ends came to 12 bases. CDR1 SGHTA and CDR2 FQGNSA come from the germline V gene. The CDR3 DNA is TGTGCCAGCAGCTCCAGACAAGGTGCAACTAATGAAAAACTGTTTTTT. Protein sequence: CASSSRQGATNEKLFF.

The chain employs TRBV29-1 and TRBJ2-7; 7 nucleotides agree with TRBD1. V shed 2 bases and J 3 bases; nucleotides not matched to a gene: 10. CDR3 length: 15 residues. Germline CDR1 SQVTM, CDR2 ANQGSEA. As DNA, the CDR3 is TGCAGCGTTGAAAAAAGGGACAGTTCGTTCTACGAGCAGTACTTC. This translates into CSVEKRDSSFYEQYF.

This chain links TRBV7-9 with TRBJ2-1; D is perhaps TRBD2 (6 bases). The CDR3 consists of 14 residues. The germline V and J ends were trimmed by 4 bases and 9 bases, with 16 bases remaining between them. CDR1 is SEHNR, CDR2 FQNEAQ, per germline (reference sequence). The CDR3, as DNA: TGTGCCAGCAGCTCGTACGGAGGGGACGGTGAGCAGTTCTTC. It codes for CASSSYGGDGEQFF.

The chain combines TRBV27 with TRBJ2-1; no clear D gene. Germline values: CDR1 MNHEY, CDR2 SMNVEV (reference sequence). The germline V and J ends were trimmed by 8 bases and 0 bases, with 8 bases remaining between them. This CDR3 contains 13 residues. CDR3 sequence (DNA): TGTGCCAGCGGGCCGAGCTCCTACAATGAGCAGTTCTTC. Amino acids: CASGPSSYNEQFF.

This sequence joins TRBV7-2 and TRBJ2-2, with D tentatively TRBD2 (6 bases). V lost 7 bases and J 5 bases, leaving 17 bases between the germline ends. CDR1 and CDR2 from the germline V gene are SGHTA and FQGNSA. This CDR3 has 15 residues. CDR3 loop: CASTPRGISTGELFF. CDR3 nucleotide sequence: TGTGCCAGCACCCCACGGGGGATCAGTACCGGGGAGCTGTTTTTT.

This clone was seen only once. J is TRBJ2-1 and V is TRBV7-2; 8 bases line up with TRBD2. Germline loops: CDR1 SGHTA, CDR2 FQGNSA. The length of the CDR3 is 14 residues. With 1 base clipped from V and 7 bases from J, the junction kept 3 bases outside the gene matches. The CDR3 coding sequence is TGTGCCAGCAGCTTAGGGGGGACTAGAAATGAGCAGTTCTTC. This gives the protein CASSLGGTRNEQFF.